Reported below is one T cell receptor beta chain. This sample is drawn from a study of T cell changes during pregnancy in multiple sclerosis. Produced via immunoSEQ multiplex PCR; TCRdb's table is partial and in-frame only. The data contain tens of thousands of clones, roughly 94% of them singletons. The CDR3 extends over 15 amino acids. Germline V CDR1 and CDR2: MNHEY, SVGAGI. Trimming at V came to 2 bases and at J to 5 bases, leaving 7 bases not matched to a gene. This clonotype was obtained from a female donor with multiple sclerosis, enrolled in a pregnancy study. Sample: CD8+ T cells from peripheral blood mononuclear cells, taken before pregnancy. The V call is TRBV6-5, the J call TRBJ2-5; TRBD2 aligns across 8 bases. The CDR3 region has the DNA TGTGCCAGCAGTTACCCGGGGGGGGCCGGGGAGACCCAGTACTTC. Encoded protein: CASSYPGGAGETQYF.